Reported below is one TCR beta chain. Its target is unknown. This specimen belongs to a study of OX40 agonist ivuxolimab in advanced cancers. V trimming: 6 bases; J trimming: 7 bases; junction bases outside the gene matches: 5. In germline, CDR1 is MDHEN, CDR2 SYDVKM. This CDR3 is built from 13 residues. Study-wide findings and caveats: Among the lowest levels of clonal expansion were found in partial responders at 0.1-3.0 mg/kg.

Sequenced by immunoSEQ multiplex PCR; TCRdb stores in-frame clones only, minus some. The sample has roughly 41,000 clones, 80% to 90% seen once; the top ten hold 56%. The clonotype comes from an adult with an advanced solid tumor such as melanoma, head and neck, liver or kidney cancer. The chain has TRBV28 and TRBJ1-4, with 7 positions matching TRBD1. Sequences were derived from CD4+ or CD8+ T cells sorted from blood, sampled in a trial of the OX40 agonist ivuxolimab. The CDR3 DNA follows: TGTGCCAGCAGACCAGGGACAGCTGAAAAACTGTTTTTT. It yields the protein CASRPGTAEKLFF.